This is a list of T cell receptor beta chains from one sample in a study of shared clonotypes between healthy human individuals. Profiled with immunoSEQ multiplex PCR; TCRdb holds only in-frame clones, not every one. Among 2 million to 2.5 million clones, just over 90% were seen once, and the ten largest hold under 2%. Sequenced: naive CD8+ T cells from PBMCs. The receptors derive from a man aged 18 to 30 in good health. Some clones in this sample may be carry-over from other donors' samples. Each CDR3 is given with its conserved first and last residue. Each record gives: clone size, V gene, D gene, J gene, CDR3 DNA, CDR3 protein. The D gene is left open where the match is weak. Clone size is not always given. Where it is, it says once, few, many or a class for expanded clones.

once	TRBV27	NA	TRBJ1-4	TGTGCCAGCAGTTTTTCGGATCCTACAGGACGAATTAATGAAAAACTGTTTTTT	CASSFSDPTGRINEKLFF
NA	TRBV28	NA	TRBJ2-7	TGTGCCAGCAGTTTCTTCCAGGGGACCTACGAGCAGTACTTC	CASSFFQGTYEQYF
NA	TRBV5-4	TRBD1	TRBJ2-3	TGTGCCAGCAGCTTGGAGTCGGGCAGGGGGCGGTCAGATACGCAGTATTTT	CASSLESGRGRSDTQYF
NA	TRBV7-8	TRBD1	TRBJ1-5	TGTGCCAGCAGCGAGCATGGACAGGATAGTAGCAATCAGCCCCAGCATTTT	CASSEHGQDSSNQPQHF
NA	TRBV9	NA	TRBJ2-7	TGTGCCAGCAGCGTAGCTACCTTTCACGAGCAGTACTTC	CASSVATFHEQYF
NA	TRBV28	NA	TRBJ2-7	TGTGCCAGCAGTATCCAGACCACGACGGACGAGCAGTACTTC	CASSIQTTTDEQYF
once	TRBV9	TRBD1	TRBJ2-7	TGTGCCAGCAGCAACAACTCAGGGGGAAAGAAGTACTTC	CASSNNSGGKKYF
NA	TRBV6-4	NA	TRBJ2-2	TGTGCCAGCAGTGAGTGGGTCACCGGGGAGCTGTTTTTT	CASSEWVTGELFF
NA	TRBV27	TRBD1	TRBJ1-5	TGTGCCAGCAGTGGGGACAGGTCGACAAGCAATCAGCCCCAGCATTTT	CASSGDRSTSNQPQHF
once	TRBV7-8	NA	TRBJ2-7	TGTGCCAGCAGCTTAGATGCAGGCGGCTACGAGCAGTACTTC	CASSLDAGGYEQYF
NA	TRBV7-9	TRBD1	TRBJ1-1	TGTGCCAGCAGCTTACATCCAGGGGGGAACACTGAAGCTTTCTTT	CASSLHPGGNTEAFF
NA	TRBV7-9	NA	TRBJ2-5	TGTGCCAGCAGCTTAGGACGTCCCGGATTCCAAGAGACCCAGTACTTC	CASSLGRPGFQETQYF
NA	TRBV28	NA	TRBJ2-7	TGTGCCAGCAGCCCCGCCAGCGGTACCCCCTACGAGCAGTACTTC	CASSPASGTPYEQYF
NA	TRBV6-6	NA	TRBJ2-7	TGTGCCAGCCATACCGGGACCTTCCACGAGCAGTACTTC	CASHTGTFHEQYF
NA	TRBV28	NA	TRBJ2-1	TGTGCCAGCAGTTTAACAGGGAGCTCCTACAATGAGCAGTTCTTC	CASSLTGSSYNEQFF
NA	TRBV5-1	NA	TRBJ1-4	TGCGCCAGCAGCCCCTCAAGGGTAGGGTCTAATGAAAAACTGTTTTTT	CASSPSRVGSNEKLFF
NA	TRBV7-9	NA	TRBJ2-5	TGTGCCAGCAGCTCGAACCGCGGCGGGGCCCAAGAGACCCAGTACTTC	CASSSNRGGAQETQYF
NA	TRBV9	TRBD1	TRBJ1-3	TGTGCCAGCAGCCCTCGGGACAGCGGCTCGGGAAACACCATATATTTT	CASSPRDSGSGNTIYF
NA	TRBV14	NA	TRBJ2-1	TGTGCCAGCAGCCCTAGCTCCTACAATGAGCAGTTCTTC	CASSPSSYNEQFF
few	TRBV19	NA	TRBJ1-1	TGTGCCAGTAGTATGGGCGACACTGAAGCTTTCTTT	CASSMGDTEAFF
NA	TRBV1	NA	TRBJ1-5	TGCACCAGCAGCCAAGTTGACATTAGCAATCAGCCCCAGCATTTT	CTSSQVDISNQPQHF
NA	TRBV14	TRBD1	TRBJ2-1	TGTGCCAGCAGCTCACCCATAAGGGGGACAGACTACAATGAGCAGTTCTTC	CASSSPIRGTDYNEQFF
NA	TRBV6-1	NA	TRBJ2-7	TGTGCCAGCACCCCTCAAGGGAGTTCGACCTACGAGCAGTACTTC	CASTPQGSSTYEQYF
NA	TRBV19	TRBD2	TRBJ2-1	TGTGCCAGTGGTAGCGGGAGCCGGAATGAGCAGTTCTTC	CASGSGSRNEQFF
NA	TRBV28	NA	TRBJ1-2	TGTGCCAGCAGTTTAAATGCCAGTCCTTATTCAGGCTACACCTTC	CASSLNASPYSGYTF
NA	TRBV2	TRBD2	TRBJ2-7	TGTGCCAGCAGGCCGAGGGAGGGAGGCCTGAACGAGCAGTACTTC	CASRPREGGLNEQYF
NA	TRBV5-6	NA	TRBJ1-1	TGTGCCAGTTCCCGGGGGCTGAAAGCTTTCTTT	CASSRGLKAFF
NA	TRBV7-9	NA	TRBJ2-4	TGTGCCAGCAGCTTACTTCCAGGGTCGGAAAAAAACATTCAGTACTTC	CASSLLPGSEKNIQYF
NA	TRBV29-1	NA	TRBJ1-2	TGCAGCGTTGAAGGGGGATTGTTTGGCTACACCTTC	CSVEGGLFGYTF
NA	TRBV5-5	NA	TRBJ2-4	TGTGCCAGCAGCTTCCGGAGTAGCGGTTCAAAAAACATTCAGTACTTC	CASSFRSSGSKNIQYF
once	TRBV4-1	TRBD2	TRBJ2-1	TGCGCCAGCAGCCAAGTCTCACTAGCGGGTAACAATGAGCAGTTCTTC	CASSQVSLAGNNEQFF
NA	TRBV11-2	TRBD2	TRBJ2-3	TGTGCCAGCGATGGAAGTTCACGAGAGCGGGAGCGCACAGATACGCAGTATTTT	CASDGSSRERERTDTQYF
NA	TRBV27	TRBD2	TRBJ2-2	TGTGCCAGCAGTTTACTTTTAGCGGGAGGGTCCGGGGAGCTGTTTTTT	CASSLLLAGGSGELFF
once	TRBV30	TRBD2	TRBJ2-7	TGTGCCTGGAGACCTCTAGCGGTAAACGAGCAGTACTTC	CAWRPLAVNEQYF
NA	TRBV7-3	NA	TRBJ2-2	TGTGCCAGCAGCCCCCAAGGGAACACCGGGGAGCTGTTTTTT	CASSPQGNTGELFF
NA	TRBV29-1	NA	TRBJ1-2	TGCAGCGTTGAAATGGGGGGCTACACCTTC	CSVEMGGYTF
NA	TRBV5-6	NA	TRBJ1-1	TGTGCCAGCAGCTTGGCCGGAGGACTGAACACTGAAGCTTTCTTT	CASSLAGGLNTEAFF
NA	TRBV5-1	TRBD1	TRBJ1-1	TGCGCCAGCAGCACAGGGGTTGAAGCTTTCTTT	CASSTGVEAFF
NA	TRBV28	NA	TRBJ2-1	TGTGCCAGCCGGGGGTGGGGGAGCTCCTACAATGAGCAGTTCTTC	CASRGWGSSYNEQFF